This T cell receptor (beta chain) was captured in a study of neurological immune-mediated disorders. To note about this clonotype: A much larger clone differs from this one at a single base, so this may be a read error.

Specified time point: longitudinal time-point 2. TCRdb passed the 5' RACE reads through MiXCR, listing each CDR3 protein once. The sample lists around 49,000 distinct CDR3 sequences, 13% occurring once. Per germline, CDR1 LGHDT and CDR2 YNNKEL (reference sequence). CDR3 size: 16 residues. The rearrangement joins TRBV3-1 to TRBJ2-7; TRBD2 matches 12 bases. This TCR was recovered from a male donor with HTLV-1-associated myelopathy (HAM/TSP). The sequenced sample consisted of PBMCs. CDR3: CPSRLRLAGAPYEQYF. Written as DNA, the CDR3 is TGTCCCAGCAGACTTAGACTAGCGGGGGCGCCATACGAGCAGTACTTC.